This is a list of T cell receptor beta chains from one sample in a study of a mutant IDH1 vaccine in newly diagnosed glioma. Their recognized antigens are unknown. Data came from immunoSEQ multiplex PCR; TCRdb stores just in-frame clones and leaves some out. There are almost 25,000 clones in the sample; more than 75% occur only once, and roughly 3.8% lies in the top ten. The source material was PBMCs, sampled from a glioma patient whose treatment included an IDH1 peptide vaccine. The receptors stem from a man in his forties with glioma. Some clones in this sample may be carry-over from other donors' samples. The CDR3 runs from the conserved cysteine through the conserved F or W. Fields, in order: clone size, D gene, V gene, J gene, CDR3 DNA, CDR3 protein. D genes are given only for firm matches. Size tells how often a clone was seen (once, few, many) or the class of an expanded clone, and some rows leave it out.

abundance: -; d_gene: -; v_gene: TRBV6-5; j_gene: TRBJ1-1; CDR3nt: TGTGCCAGCAGTTCCCCCGGGGAGCATACTGAAGCTTTCTTT; CDR3aa: CASSSPGEHTEAFF
abundance: once; d_gene: -; v_gene: TRBV18; j_gene: TRBJ1-1; CDR3nt: TGTGCCAGCTCACCCGCCGTGGGGGGCCACGAAGCTTTCTTT; CDR3aa: CASSPAVGGHEAFF
abundance: -; d_gene: -; v_gene: TRBV4-2; j_gene: TRBJ1-5; CDR3nt: TGTGCCAGCAGCCAAGGGGGGGGGAGTAGCAATCAGCCCCAGCATTTT; CDR3aa: CASSQGGGSSNQPQHF
abundance: -; d_gene: -; v_gene: TRBV6-1; j_gene: TRBJ2-7; CDR3nt: TGTGCCAGCAGTGAAAGGGATTTC; CDR3aa: CASSERDF
abundance: -; d_gene: TRBD1; v_gene: TRBV6-5; j_gene: TRBJ1-1; CDR3nt: TGTGCCAGCAGAGGTGGACAGGGCGGCACTGAAGCTTTCTTT; CDR3aa: CASRGGQGGTEAFF
abundance: -; d_gene: -; v_gene: TRBV30; j_gene: TRBJ1-2; CDR3nt: TGTGCCTGGACCCGCGGCCGACTGCGCATGGGCTCTAACTATGGCTACACCTTC; CDR3aa: CAWTRGRLRMGSNYGYTF
abundance: -; d_gene: -; v_gene: TRBV2; j_gene: TRBJ2-1; CDR3nt: TGTGCCAGCAGTTTTGATTGGGCTGAGCAGTTCTTC; CDR3aa: CASSFDWAEQFF
abundance: few; d_gene: -; v_gene: TRBV19; j_gene: TRBJ2-7; CDR3nt: TGTGCCACCGGGACGAGCTACGAGCAGTACTTC; CDR3aa: CATGTSYEQYF
abundance: -; d_gene: -; v_gene: TRBV5-1; j_gene: TRBJ2-1; CDR3nt: TGCGCCAGCAGGATTGACCGTTCCCGGTTCTTC; CDR3aa: CASRIDRSRFF
abundance: few; d_gene: -; v_gene: TRBV5-1; j_gene: TRBJ1-3; CDR3nt: TGCGCCAGCAGTCCCGGGACGGACTATCTAAGAGGAAACACCATATATTTT; CDR3aa: CASSPGTDYLRGNTIYF
abundance: -; d_gene: TRBD2; v_gene: TRBV5-1; j_gene: TRBJ2-3; CDR3nt: TGCGCCAGCAAAACGATTCTTAGCGGGGGTTCGACAGATACGCAGTATTTT; CDR3aa: CASKTILSGGSTDTQYF
abundance: -; d_gene: -; v_gene: TRBV14; j_gene: TRBJ2-7; CDR3nt: TGTGCCAGCAGCCAAGGTCTCAGCACCTACGAGCAGTACTTC; CDR3aa: CASSQGLSTYEQYF
abundance: -; d_gene: -; v_gene: TRBV19; j_gene: TRBJ1-2; CDR3nt: TGTGCCTCTACCGGTTCCCTCTATGGCTACACCTTC; CDR3aa: CASTGSLYGYTF
abundance: -; d_gene: TRBD1; v_gene: TRBV6-6; j_gene: TRBJ1-5; CDR3nt: TGTGCCAGCAGATCGGGACAGGGGGATCAGCCCCAGCATTTT; CDR3aa: CASRSGQGDQPQHF
abundance: -; d_gene: TRBD1; v_gene: TRBV5-6; j_gene: TRBJ1-2; CDR3nt: TGTGCCAGCAGCCGCCGGGACAGGGAGTCGGGGGGCTACACCTTC; CDR3aa: CASSRRDRESGGYTF
abundance: -; d_gene: -; v_gene: TRBV30; j_gene: TRBJ1-2; CDR3nt: TGTGCCTTCGTAATCGACAGTGTAGCATATGGCTACACCTTC; CDR3aa: CAFVIDSVAYGYTF
abundance: -; d_gene: -; v_gene: TRBV25-1; j_gene: TRBJ2-2; CDR3nt: TGTGCCAGCAGTGATCCCCTGGATACCGGGGAGCTGTTTTTT; CDR3aa: CASSDPLDTGELFF
abundance: -; d_gene: -; v_gene: TRBV5-6; j_gene: TRBJ2-7; CDR3nt: TGTGCCAGCGGGGAGACAGGAGTTAGCTACGAGCAGTACTTC; CDR3aa: CASGETGVSYEQYF
abundance: -; d_gene: TRBD2; v_gene: TRBV7-2; j_gene: TRBJ2-1; CDR3nt: TGTGCCAGCAGCCCCCGAGCGGGGCCCTACAATGAGCAGTTCTTC; CDR3aa: CASSPRAGPYNEQFF
abundance: once; d_gene: -; v_gene: TRBV11-2; j_gene: TRBJ1-2; CDR3nt: TGTGCCAGCAGCTTAGATAGTGGCAGGGCCTATGGCTACACCTTC; CDR3aa: CASSLDSGRAYGYTF
abundance: -; d_gene: TRBD1; v_gene: TRBV6-1; j_gene: TRBJ1-1; CDR3nt: TGTGCCAGCAGTCCCCGGGACAGGGGTAACACTGAAGCTTTCTTT; CDR3aa: CASSPRDRGNTEAFF
abundance: -; d_gene: TRBD1; v_gene: TRBV7-6; j_gene: TRBJ2-7; CDR3nt: TGTGCCAGCAGCTTATCCAGGACAGGGACGTACGCCGAGCAGTACTTC; CDR3aa: CASSLSRTGTYAEQYF
abundance: -; d_gene: -; v_gene: TRBV5-1; j_gene: TRBJ2-7; CDR3nt: TGCGCCAGCAGCTTGATAGAACCCACCTACGAGCAGTACTTC; CDR3aa: CASSLIEPTYEQYF
abundance: -; d_gene: TRBD1; v_gene: TRBV30; j_gene: TRBJ1-5; CDR3nt: TGTGCCTGGAGTTCCACAGGGGCCTACAATCAGCCCCAGCATTTT; CDR3aa: CAWSSTGAYNQPQHF
abundance: -; d_gene: -; v_gene: TRBV10-3; j_gene: TRBJ1-5; CDR3nt: TGTGCCATCAGTGGGGGCAATCAGCCCCAGCATTTT; CDR3aa: CAISGGNQPQHF
abundance: -; d_gene: -; v_gene: TRBV7-8; j_gene: TRBJ1-4; CDR3nt: TGTGCCAGCAGCTTAGAAACAGTGAATGAAAAACTGTTTTTT; CDR3aa: CASSLETVNEKLFF
abundance: -; d_gene: -; v_gene: TRBV5-6; j_gene: TRBJ1-1; CDR3nt: TGTGCCAGCAGCCCCGCTTTTAGGCGCCGTGAAGCTTTCTTT; CDR3aa: CASSPAFRRREAFF
abundance: -; d_gene: TRBD2; v_gene: TRBV5-6; j_gene: TRBJ2-7; CDR3nt: TGTGCCAGCAGCTTGGCGGGGGGTTATACCTACGAGCAGTACTTC; CDR3aa: CASSLAGGYTYEQYF
abundance: -; d_gene: -; v_gene: TRBV19; j_gene: TRBJ1-1; CDR3nt: TGTGCCAGTAGTGACAGGCCGAGGACTGAAGCTTTCTTT; CDR3aa: CASSDRPRTEAFF
abundance: -; d_gene: -; v_gene: TRBV27; j_gene: TRBJ1-4; CDR3nt: TGTGCCAGCAGTTTTCGGTGGGGCAGGGCAGAAGAAAAACTGTTTTTT; CDR3aa: CASSFRWGRAEEKLFF
abundance: -; d_gene: TRBD2; v_gene: TRBV27; j_gene: TRBJ2-5; CDR3nt: TGTGCCAGCAGTTCCCACCTAGCGGGGGAACGGGAGACCCAGTACTTC; CDR3aa: CASSSHLAGERETQYF
abundance: -; d_gene: TRBD1; v_gene: TRBV30; j_gene: TRBJ1-6; CDR3nt: TGTGCCTGGGCCGGGACAGGGTGGGGGAATTCACCCCTCCACTTT; CDR3aa: CAWAGTGWGNSPLHF
abundance: -; d_gene: -; v_gene: TRBV29-1; j_gene: TRBJ2-1; CDR3nt: TGCAGCGTTTGGGGGTTCCTGAGAGGGCAGTTCTTC; CDR3aa: CSVWGFLRGQFF
abundance: -; d_gene: -; v_gene: TRBV7-9; j_gene: TRBJ2-7; CDR3nt: TGTGCCAGCAGCTTAGAGGTCATTTACGAGCAGTACTTC; CDR3aa: CASSLEVIYEQYF
abundance: -; d_gene: -; v_gene: TRBV5-1; j_gene: TRBJ1-2; CDR3nt: TGCGCCAGCAGCTTTGTAGCGGAGTCGGGCTACACCTTC; CDR3aa: CASSFVAESGYTF
abundance: -; d_gene: -; v_gene: TRBV7-3; j_gene: TRBJ2-2; CDR3nt: TGTGCCAGCAGCTTAACGTCCCGGACCGGGGAGCTGTTTTTT; CDR3aa: CASSLTSRTGELFF
abundance: -; d_gene: -; v_gene: TRBV23-1; j_gene: TRBJ1-1; CDR3nt: TGCGCCAGCAAGGGACCGACCATGAACACTGAAGCTTTCTTT; CDR3aa: CASKGPTMNTEAFF
abundance: -; d_gene: -; v_gene: TRBV19; j_gene: TRBJ1-2; CDR3nt: TGTGCCAGTAACCCTTTCACGACTACCTATGGCTACACCTTC; CDR3aa: CASNPFTTTYGYTF
abundance: -; d_gene: TRBD1; v_gene: TRBV6-5; j_gene: TRBJ1-1; CDR3nt: TGTGCCAGCAGCGTTGGACAGGCCAACACTGAAGCTTTCTTT; CDR3aa: CASSVGQANTEAFF
abundance: -; d_gene: -; v_gene: TRBV4-1; j_gene: TRBJ2-2; CDR3nt: TGCGCCAGCAGCCAAGGCGGCAGGGGGGCAAACACCGGGGAGCTGTTTTTT; CDR3aa: CASSQGGRGANTGELFF
abundance: -; d_gene: TRBD1; v_gene: TRBV19; j_gene: TRBJ1-1; CDR3nt: TGTGCCAGTAGCCGACAGGGCCGCGGTTCCACTGAAGCTTTCTTT; CDR3aa: CASSRQGRGSTEAFF
abundance: -; d_gene: -; v_gene: TRBV4-1; j_gene: TRBJ1-6; CDR3nt: TGCGCCAGCAGCCAGGCGGGTCGAGAATCACCCCTCCACTTT; CDR3aa: CASSQAGRESPLHF
abundance: -; d_gene: -; v_gene: TRBV9; j_gene: TRBJ2-5; CDR3nt: TGTGCCAGCAGCCTCGGACTGGGAGAGACCCAGTACTTC; CDR3aa: CASSLGLGETQYF
abundance: -; d_gene: -; v_gene: TRBV10-3; j_gene: TRBJ2-7; CDR3nt: TGTGCCATCAGTGATAGGGGGGACTCCTACGAGCAGTACTTC; CDR3aa: CAISDRGDSYEQYF
abundance: -; d_gene: -; v_gene: TRBV30; j_gene: TRBJ2-7; CDR3nt: TGTGCCTGGGGAGGGGCCAGACCCGGGACGGCCTACGAGCAGTACTTC; CDR3aa: CAWGGARPGTAYEQYF
abundance: once; d_gene: -; v_gene: TRBV10-3; j_gene: TRBJ2-5; CDR3nt: TGTGCCATCAGTGAGTCAACTGGGTTAGGGGTGATCGGAGAGACCCAGTACTTC; CDR3aa: CAISESTGLGVIGETQYF
abundance: -; d_gene: TRBD2; v_gene: TRBV10-2; j_gene: TRBJ2-5; CDR3nt: TGCGCCAGCAGTGAAGGGCTAGCGGGGGAGAAAGAGACCCAGTACTTC; CDR3aa: CASSEGLAGEKETQYF
abundance: -; d_gene: -; v_gene: TRBV7-9; j_gene: TRBJ1-5; CDR3nt: TGTGCCAGCAAGAGCCCCGGGGAGGGCCAGCCCCAGCATTTT; CDR3aa: CASKSPGEGQPQHF
abundance: -; d_gene: -; v_gene: TRBV18; j_gene: TRBJ1-5; CDR3nt: TGTGCCAGCTCACCACGGGAGGATAGCAATCAGCCCCAGCATTTT; CDR3aa: CASSPREDSNQPQHF
abundance: once; d_gene: -; v_gene: TRBV19; j_gene: TRBJ1-1; CDR3nt: TGTGCCAGTAGTATAAGTCTGAACACTGAAGCTTTCTTT; CDR3aa: CASSISLNTEAFF
abundance: -; d_gene: TRBD1; v_gene: TRBV5-1; j_gene: TRBJ1-1; CDR3nt: TGCGCCAGCAGCTTGGGAATAATCAGGGGGTTGAACACTGAAGCTTTCTTT; CDR3aa: CASSLGIIRGLNTEAFF